Below are 28 T cell receptor beta chains sequenced from a single sample in a study of T-cell memory formation after mild COVID-19. TCRdb re-analysed the 5' RACE reads in MiXCR, keeping a single row per CDR3 protein. The sample includes more than 250,000 distinct CDR3 sequences, over 15% of them seen just once. What was sequenced was PBMCs or a T cell subset sorted from them (not recorded which). These receptor sequences come from a man younger than 35 who had mild COVID-19 (a few samples of this study predate the infection). Cell type and time point are not known.

The J gene is TRBJ2-7, the V gene TRBV6-5; unclear D gene. This CDR3 has 11 amino acids. CDR1 is MNHEY and CDR2 is SVGAGI in the germline V gene. V was trimmed by 5 bases and J by 6 bases, leaving 8 bases between them. The CDR3 DNA is TGTGCCAGCAGTATATGGTTCGAGCAGTACGTC. Translating it yields CASSIWFEQYV.

This chain connects TRBV4-3 to TRBJ2-3, with a tentative D call TRBD2 (6 bases). The CDR3 totals 15 residues. Germline values: CDR1 LGHNA, CDR2 YSLEER. Trimming left V 4 bases short and J 3 bases short, with 14 bases between. This CDR3 is CASSRGGLSTDTQYF. DNA of the CDR3: TGCGCCAGCAGCCGTGGAGGGTTAAGTACAGATACGCAGTATTTT.

The rearrangement joins TRBV5-1 to TRBJ2-1; TRBD2 matches at 9 bases. Germline V gene data show CDR1 as SGHRS and CDR2 as YFSETQ. The CDR3 loop spans 15 amino acids. Trimming at V came to 0 bases and at J to 7 bases, leaving 5 bases not matched to a gene. The CDR3 region has the DNA TGCGCCAGCAGCTTGGTTGCGGGGGGGGAGAATGAGCAGTTCTTC. Encoded protein: CASSLVAGGENEQFF.

V is TRBV7-2 and J is TRBJ2-3; TRBD2 agrees at 12 bases. This CDR3 contains 16 residues. V dropped 4 bases and J dropped 3; count of bases not matched to a gene: 5. Germline-derived CDR1 and CDR2 are SGHTA and FQGNSA. The CDR3 sequence is CASSSTSGGTTDTQYF. The CDR3, as DNA: TGTGCCAGCAGCTCAACTAGCGGGGGGACTACAGATACGCAGTATTTT. The complete variable domain, with remaining parts taken from reference TRBV7-2 and TRBJ2-3, reads GAGVSQSPSNKVTEKGKDVELRCDPISGHTALYWYRQSLGQGLEFLIYFQGNSAPDKSGLPSDRFSAERTGGSVSTLTIQRTQQEDSAVYLCASSSTSGGTTDTQYFGPGTRLTVL.

V is TRBV5-5 and J is TRBJ1-2, with D perhaps matching TRBD1 (5 bases). CDR1 and CDR2 from the germline V gene are SGHKS and YYEKEE (reference sequence). This CDR3 has 12 amino acids. V dropped 1 base and J dropped 8 bases, with 9 bases sitting between them. Here the CDR3 DNA reads TGTGCCAGCAGCTTGCTAGGGGAAGGCTACACCTTC. It encodes CASSLLGEGYTF.

The sample holds many counts of this clonotype. The chain carries TRBV5-1 and TRBJ2-5; 7 positions match TRBD2. The CDR3 has 15 residues. The V and J ends lost 0 bases and 2 bases, in that order; junction bases with no gene match: 4. Germline lookup yields CDR1 SGHRS and CDR2 YFSETQ. The CDR3 region has the DNA TGCGCCAGCAGCTTGGCCGGGGGGAATCAAGAGACCCAGTACTTC. Its translation is CASSLAGGNQETQYF.

This clonotype was detected only a few times. The chain recombines TRBV7-8 with TRBJ2-3, with TRBD2 matching over 7 bases. This CDR3 has 15 amino acids. Germline CDR1 SGHVS, CDR2 FQNEAQ. With 0 bases clipped from V and 4 bases from J, the junction kept 4 bases outside the gene matches. CDR3 in amino acids: CASSLAAGRADTQYF. The CDR3 DNA sequence: TGTGCCAGCAGCTTAGCGGCAGGGAGGGCAGATACGCAGTATTTT.

V gene TRBV7-9 combines with J gene TRBJ1-1; a weak D match, TRBD1 (5 bases). CDR1 is SEHNR and CDR2 is FQNEAQ in the germline V gene (reference sequence). V dropped 8 bases and J dropped 1 base, with 17 bases sitting between them. This CDR3 is built from 15 residues. CDR3 sequence reads: CASGAWGPPNTEAFF. The CDR3 nucleotides read TGTGCCAGCGGGGCATGGGGCCCCCCGAACACTGAAGCTTTCTTT.

V and J are TRBV9 and TRBJ1-1, with D unresolved. Germline CDR1 SGDLS, CDR2 YYNGEE. V was shortened by 4 bases and J by 6 bases, with 16 bases between the two germline ends. The CDR3 is 14 amino acids. CDR3 bases: TGTGCCAGCAGCCCAGGTTTGGGTTCCCCTGAAGCTTTCTTT. It is translated as CASSPGLGSPEAFF.

The genes are TRBV6-2 or TRBV6-3 and TRBJ2-1; 9 bases agree with TRBD2. Germline assignment: CDR1 MNHEY and CDR2 SVGEGT. V lost 4 bases, J lost 7 bases, and 8 bases stayed unmatched. This CDR3 has 15 residues. CDR3 residues: CASSWRGGRENEQFF. For the CDR3, the DNA is TGTGCCAGCAGTTGGCGGGGGGGCCGGGAAAATGAGCAGTTCTTC.

V usage is TRBV24-1 and J usage is TRBJ2-7; D gene unclear. Germline V gene lookup returns CDR1 KGHDR and CDR2 SFDVKD. Trimming left V 8 bases short and J 4 bases short, with 14 bases between. This CDR3 comprises 13 residues. CDR3: CATKYRSEYEQYV. CDR3 coding DNA: TGTGCCACCAAATATCGGTCGGAGTACGAGCAGTACGTC.

This clonotype was observed a handful of times. The rearrangement links TRBV4-1 to TRBJ1-2; 11 bases match TRBD1. In germline, CDR1 is MGHRA, CDR2 YSYEKL. V lost 3 bases and J lost 5; bases outside the gene matches: 11. The CDR3 runs to 17 residues. CDR3 sequence (DNA): TGCGCCAGCAGCCAGGGTCCCGGACAGGGGGCACGGTATGGCTACACCTTC. This codes for CASSQGPGQGARYGYTF.

This clonotype came up many times. The genes are TRBV4-2 and TRBJ2-6; no firm D call. The CDR3 covers 16 residues. Trimming removed 5 bases from V and 1 base from J, with 12 bases in between. Germline V gives CDR1 LGHNA, CDR2 YNFKEQ. The CDR3 DNA is TGTGCCAGCAGCTCCGAGTGGGCTTCTGGGGCCAACGTCCTGACTTTC. It yields the protein CASSSEWASGANVLTF.

This clonotype occurred a few times. J is TRBJ2-3 and V is TRBV12-3 or TRBV12-4, with D perhaps TRBD2 (5 bases). With 4 bases removed from V and 10 bases from J, the gap between germline ends came to 12 bases. The CDR3 extends over 12 amino acids. The CDR3 DNA reads TGTGCCAGCAGTTCCGACTATGAGGCGCAGTATTTT. The encoded protein is CASSSDYEAQYF.

The chain has TRBV4-1 and TRBJ1-6; D call uncertain. Trimming left V 0 bases short and J 14 bases short, with 35 bases between. The length of the CDR3 is 21 residues. In germline, CDR1 is MGHRA, CDR2 YSYEKL. CDR3 sequence: CASSQDPLISLGKGGVRTLHF. CDR3 nucleotides: TGCGCCAGCAGCCAAGATCCGCTCATCTCCCTGGGTAAAGGCGGGGTAAGGACCCTCCACTTT.

The table lists this clonotype with many counts. The chain employs TRBV7-2 and TRBJ2-7, with D possibly being TRBD1 (5 bases). CDR1 and CDR2 (germline): SGHTA, FQGNSA. V lost 1 base to trimming and J lost 1 base, with 11 bases between them. The CDR3 spans 15 residues. CDR3: CASSLDWGRSYEQYV. CDR3 nucleotide sequence: TGTGCCAGCAGCTTAGATTGGGGCAGATCCTACGAGCAGTACGTC.

The chain uses TRBV7-9 and TRBJ2-5, with D possibly being TRBD2 (6 bases). The CDR3 length is 14 residues. Germline values: CDR1 SEHNR, CDR2 FQNEAQ (reference sequence). Between the trimmed V and J ends, which lost 5 bases and 5 bases, there was a span of 15 bases. CDR3 residues: CASSPPTSTETQYF. CDR3 bases: TGTGCCAGCAGCCCACCCACTAGCACGGAGACCCAGTACTTC.

V usage is TRBV20-1 and J usage is TRBJ2-5, with 9 bases matching TRBD1. CDR3 length: 13 residues. Trimming cost V 6 bases and J 3 bases; bases outside gene matches: 5. Germline V gene sequence: CDR1 DFQATT, CDR2 SNEGSKA (reference sequence). CDR3 coding DNA: TGCAGTGCCCGGGACAGGGTTAAAGAGACCCAGTACTTC. Translating gives CSARDRVKETQYF.

This clonotype was seen a handful of times. The chain is built from TRBV7-8 and TRBJ1-5, with D unresolved. The germline CDR1 and CDR2 sequences are SGHVS and FQNEAQ. V was cut by 6 bases and J by 7 bases, with 10 bases left in between. The CDR3 extends over 12 amino acids. The CDR3 DNA follows: TGTGCCAGCAGGACCTCTGGCCAGCCCCAGCATTTT. It codes for CASRTSGQPQHF.

This clonotype was found a few times. The rearrangement links TRBV12-3 or TRBV12-4 to TRBJ2-1; D is undetermined. V was shortened by 1 base and J by 8 bases, with 9 bases between the two germline ends. The CDR3 sequence is 13 residues long. The CDR3 is CASSLESSDEQFF. In DNA form, the CDR3 reads TGTGCCAGCAGTTTAGAATCCAGCGATGAGCAGTTCTTC.

The chain has TRBV3-1 and TRBJ1-5; the D is unclear. The V gene lost 4 bases and the J gene lost 3 bases, with 10 bases spanning the gap. Germline assignment: CDR1 LGHDT and CDR2 YNNKEL (reference sequence). This CDR3 spans 14 amino acids. CDR3: CASSPAALNQPQHF. The CDR3 DNA reads as TGTGCCAGCAGCCCCGCCGCGCTCAATCAGCCCCAGCATTTT.

This clonotype was seen a handful of times. The rearrangement joins TRBV6-6 to TRBJ2-7; possibly TRBD1 for D (5 bases). The V end was cut by 4 bases, the J end by 3 bases, with 10 bases between. CDR3 length: 13 amino acids. Germline CDR1 and CDR2: MNHNY and SVGAGI (reference sequence). The CDR3 sequence: CASSSGHRYEQYV. CDR3 in DNA: TGTGCCAGCAGTTCAGGACACCGCTACGAGCAGTACGTC.

This clonotype was picked up a small number of times. The chain employs TRBV5-1 and TRBJ1-2, with D possibly TRBD1 on 5 matching bases. Germline lookup yields CDR1 SGHRS and CDR2 YFSETQ. V lost 2 bases and J 0 bases, leaving 11 bases between the germline ends. The CDR3 is 15 amino acids. The CDR3 DNA sequence: TGCGCCAGCAGCTTCGCGGCGGGACCTAACTATGGCTACACCTTC. This encodes CASSFAAGPNYGYTF.

This clonotype was seen more than once but under ten times. The chain uses TRBV27 and TRBJ2-7; D uncertain. The CDR3 sequence is 13 residues long. Between the trimmed V and J ends, which lost 5 bases and 1 base, there was a span of 9 bases. Germline values: CDR1 MNHEY, CDR2 SMNVEV (reference sequence). Here the CDR3 DNA reads TGTGCCAGCAGTCCCCGACGGTCCTACGAGCAGTACTTC. This codes for CASSPRRSYEQYF.

V is TRBV7-3 and J is TRBJ1-3; no definite D call. Germline V gene sequence: CDR1 SGHTA, CDR2 FQGTGA. The CDR3 consists of 15 residues. The V gene lost 5 bases and the J gene lost 1 base, with 12 bases spanning the gap. CDR3 sequence: CASSPSGGSGNTIYF. CDR3 DNA: TGTGCCAGCAGCCCCTCCGGCGGATCTGGAAACACCATATATTTT.

V usage is TRBV7-6 and J usage is TRBJ2-5; TRBD2 aligns across 16 bases. This CDR3 spans 18 amino acids. Germline CDR1 is SGHVS and CDR2 is FNYEAQ. V lost 5 bases and J lost 0; bases outside the gene matches: 6. The CDR3 coding sequence is TGTGCCAGCAGCCCGACGGGACTAGCGGGGGGGTACCAAGAGACCCAGTACTTC. It is translated as CASSPTGLAGGYQETQYF.

This clonotype turned up a few times. This chain links TRBV7-2 with TRBJ2-5; D may match TRBD1 or TRBD2 (6 bases each). The germline gives CDR1 SGHTA, CDR2 FQGNSA. The CDR3 has 15 amino acids. The V and J ends lost 1 base and 5 bases respectively, with 14 bases between them. CDR3 in DNA: TGTGCCAGCAGCTTAGTGGCAGGGGCGGGGGAGACCCAGTACTTC. It is translated as CASSLVAGAGETQYF.

The genes are TRBV7-9 and TRBJ2-5, with a weak D call TRBD2 (5 bases). Germline CDR1 is SEHNR and CDR2 is FQNEAQ (reference sequence). V lost 6 bases and J 3 bases, leaving 14 bases between the germline ends. This CDR3 has 14 residues. This chain's CDR3 is CASREDSREETQYF. The CDR3 DNA sequence: TGTGCCAGCAGGGAGGACTCCCGGGAAGAGACCCAGTACTTC.